The entry that follows covers one T cell receptor beta chain sequence. The CDR3 is made up of 13 amino acids. V lost 6 bases to trimming and J lost 2 bases, with 11 bases between them. The germline V gene encodes CDR1 MNHEY and CDR2 SVGAGI. The age range of participants was about 18 to 89 years, with residence in about 25 US areas. Two consecutive negative NP/OP PCR tests, clearance, or resolved symptoms defined Cohort 3 recovery. The data were produced by immunoSEQ multiplex PCR, yet TCRdb's version contains in-frame clones alone and is incomplete. Of a few hundred thousand clones listed, approximately 90% are singletons. This sample stems from a study of blood T cell repertoires in COVID-19. Study at large: Specimens from acute and convalescent COVID-19 originated in the United States, Italy and Spain.

The chain carries TRBV6-5 and TRBJ2-7, with a possible D match to TRBD1 (6 bases). The sequence was obtained from a woman aged 40 to 55 who had recovered from COVID-19. Sequencing was done on a sample of PBMCs or T cells enriched from blood (not recorded which). As DNA, the CDR3 is TGTGCCAGCAGCTGGACAGCCCCCTACGAGCAGTACTTC. Its translation is CASSWTAPYEQYF.